Presented here are 18 T cell receptor beta chains from one specimen sequenced in a study of T cell responses to AZD1222 COVID-19 vaccine (dated by TCRdb to the early 2020s). The library was made by the immunoSEQ multiplex PCR assay. The source is immuneACCESS, and TCRdb retained only in-frame sequences with V and J called. Part of the clones is not carried over; for the studies checked, unresolved V genes explain less than half of this, and the remainder is unexplained. A total of about 180,000 clones appear in this sample, roughly nine tenths of them only once. Of the sample, around 2.6% is held by the ten largest clones. The time point label on this specimen signifies: baseline before first vaccination. The specimen comprised peripheral blood, sampled on day 0 of AZD1222 vaccination. Every receptor here comes from an adult in good health.

As to this clone: Mismatch with germline at one junction end may stem from a read error. The chain combines TRBV28 with TRBJ1-5; 11 bases match TRBD1. Per germline, CDR1 MDHEN and CDR2 SYDVKM. The CDR3 is made up of 12 amino acids. The chain's CDR3 is CASSSGTGGWYF. The CDR3 DNA sequence: TGTGCCAGCAGTTCCGGGACAGGGGGGTGGTATTTT.

CDR3 sequence (DNA): TGTGCCAGCAGTCTAGTACGGAACACAGATACGCAGTATTTT. This translates into CASSLVRNTDTQYF. This chain links TRBV27 with TRBJ2-3; D is uncertain. V was shortened by 5 bases and J by 2 bases, with 11 bases between the two germline ends. The CDR3 contains 14 residues. CDR1 and CDR2 from the germline V gene are MNHEY and SMNVEV (reference sequence).

The chain carries TRBV12-5 and TRBJ1-5; 7 positions match TRBD1. This CDR3 has 16 residues. Trimming cost V 2 bases and J 4 bases; bases outside gene matches: 8. From germline, CDR1 is LGHNT and CDR2 FRNRAP. DNA of the CDR3: TGTGCTAGTGGTTTGAATGTGGGCAGGGGGAATCAGCCCCAGCATTTT. It codes for CASGLNVGRGNQPQHF. Variable domain in full (rest from reference TRBV12-5 and TRBJ1-5): DARVTQTPRHKVTEMGQEVTMRCQPILGHNTVFWYRQTMMQGLELLAYFRNRAPLDDSGMPKDRFSAEMPDATLATLKIQPSEPRDSAVYFCASGLNVGRGNQPQHFGDGTRLSIL.

CDR3 residues: CASSLRARPYEQYF. The CDR3 coding sequence is TGTGCCAGCAGCTTGCGGGCTAGGCCCTACGAGCAGTACTTC. The rearrangement joins TRBV5-4 to TRBJ2-7; no firm D call. Germline V gene sequence: CDR1 SGHNT, CDR2 YYREEE (reference sequence). This CDR3 spans 14 amino acids. Trimming removed 1 base from V and 2 bases from J, with 10 bases in between.

Of note for this clone: At one boundary the junction diverges from the germline segment, which might be a read error. This chain links TRBV27 with TRBJ2-7; D is possibly TRBD2 (7 bases). The germline gives CDR1 MNHEY, CDR2 SMNVEV (reference sequence). CDR3 length equals 16 residues. The CDR3, as DNA: TGTGCCCGCAGTTCCCGGGGAGGGGGGGGCTCCTACGAGCAGTACTTC. It is translated as CARSSRGGGGSYEQYF.

The chain joins TRBV7-9 to TRBJ2-1, with D possibly matching TRBD2 (5 bases). V lost 3 bases to trimming and J lost 9 bases, with 12 bases between them. Germline V gives CDR1 SEHNR, CDR2 FQNEAQ (reference sequence). The CDR3 covers 13 residues. This CDR3 reads CASSFDTRSEQFF. Here the CDR3 DNA reads TGTGCCAGCAGCTTTGATACTAGAAGTGAGCAGTTCTTC.

The gene calls are TRBV9 and TRBJ2-2, with a possible D match to TRBD2 (5 bases). Deletions cut 0 bases from V and 4 bases from J, with 16 bases between. CDR1 is SGDLS, CDR2 YYNGEE, per germline. CDR3 length: 17 amino acids. The CDR3 bases are TGTGCCAGCAGCGTAGGTCTAGAAGCGGAACTCACCGGGGAGCTGTTTTTT. Protein sequence: CASSVGLEAELTGELFF. Full variable domain (outside the CDR3, taken from reference TRBV9 and TRBJ2-2): DSGVTQTPKHLITATGQRVTLRCSPRSGDLSVYWYQQSLDQGLQFLIQYYNGEERAKGNILERFSAQQFPDLHSELNLSSLELGDSALYFCASSVGLEAELTGELFFGEGSRLTVL.

The chain couples TRBV6-5 to TRBJ1-5; no clear D. V lost 2 bases, J lost 7 bases, and 9 bases lay in between. This CDR3 has 13 amino acids. From germline, CDR1 is MNHEY and CDR2 SVGAGI. For the CDR3, the DNA is TGTGCCAGCAGTTACGAGGGTGGCCAGCCCCAGCATTTT. The encoded protein is CASSYEGGQPQHF.

The rearrangement uses TRBV3-1 (or the pseudogene TRBV3-2) and TRBJ1-4; a possible D gene is TRBD1 (5 bases). This CDR3 is 15 amino acids long. The V gene's germline CDR1 is LGHDT and CDR2 YNNKEL (reference sequence). Trimming took off 3 bases at V and 4 bases at J, with 12 bases between the two ends. CDR3 protein: CASSHYRGFNEKLFF. In nucleotides, the CDR3 is TGTGCCAGCAGCCATTATAGGGGATTTAATGAAAAACTGTTTTTT.

The chain couples TRBV5-1 to TRBJ1-1; no clear D. CDR1 is SGHRS and CDR2 is YFSETQ in the germline V gene. The CDR3 totals 15 residues. V lost 0 bases and J 0 bases, leaving 9 bases between the germline ends. The CDR3 reads CASSLGGRMNTEAFF. The CDR3 DNA sequence: TGCGCCAGCAGCTTGGGCGGGAGAATGAACACTGAAGCTTTCTTT.

This clone has only one observation. V and J are TRBV5-3 and TRBJ2-1; the D gene is possibly TRBD2 (5 bases). TRBV5-3 falls under the ORF class, with uncertain function. The CDR3 consists of 13 residues. V was shortened by 1 base and J by 9 bases, with 11 bases between the two germline ends. The CDR3 DNA is TGTGCCAGAAGCTTGCCCGGGGTCTCTGAGCAGTTCTTC. Its protein product is CARSLPGVSEQFF.

The genes are TRBV27 and TRBJ2-2; 14 bases map to TRBD2. The CDR3 sequence is 16 residues long. Germline values: CDR1 MNHEY, CDR2 SMNVEV (reference sequence). The ends lost 3 bases at V and 5 bases at J; junction bases unmatched: 2. The CDR3 coding sequence is TGTGCCAGCAGTTTTAGACTAGCGGGAGGGACCGGGGAGCTGTTTTTT. Its protein product is CASSFRLAGGTGELFF.

This sequence joins TRBV5-1 and TRBJ2-2; D ambiguous. Germline V gives CDR1 SGHRS, CDR2 YFSETQ. This CDR3 has 16 amino acids. The ends were cut back, 0 bases at V and 5 bases at J, with 14 bases in the middle. The CDR3 reads CASSLDLSVGTGELFF. Written as DNA, the CDR3 is TGCGCCAGCAGCTTGGACCTCTCCGTCGGGACCGGGGAGCTGTTTTTT.

The chain couples TRBV19 to TRBJ2-7; TRBD2 matches 10 bases. The germline V gene encodes CDR1 LNHDA and CDR2 SQIVND (reference sequence). The CDR3 length is 15 residues. Trimming cost V 6 bases and J 1 base; bases outside gene matches: 6. The CDR3 DNA follows: TGTGCCAGTAGCCCATCTAGCGGGAGTTCCTACGAGCAGTACTTC. Amino acid sequence: CASSPSSGSSYEQYF.

The chain recombines TRBV29-1 with TRBJ1-2, with D tentatively TRBD1 (6 bases). The germline V and J ends were trimmed by 6 bases and 8 bases, with 22 bases remaining between them. The germline gives CDR1 SQVTM, CDR2 ANQGSEA. The CDR3 runs to 14 residues. The CDR3 loop reads CSVPPLQGGYGYTF. The CDR3 DNA follows: TGCAGCGTCCCCCCGTTACAGGGAGGATACGGCTACACCTTC.

This clone was seen once. The V and J genes are TRBV6-5 and TRBJ1-6; D uncertain. Trimming shortened V by 4 bases and J by 6 bases, and 13 bases separated the two germline ends. CDR3 size: 15 residues. Germline V gene lookup returns CDR1 MNHEY and CDR2 SVGAGI. CDR3 region: CASSWDTISNSPLHF. In DNA form, the CDR3 reads TGTGCCAGCAGTTGGGATACGATCTCTAATTCACCCCTCCACTTT.

The rearrangement joins TRBV3-1 (or the pseudogene TRBV3-2) to TRBJ1-5; no clear D. The germline V gene encodes CDR1 LGHDT and CDR2 YNNKEL (reference sequence). CDR3 length equals 15 residues. The V gene lost 0 bases and the J gene lost 3 bases, with 9 bases spanning the gap. CDR3 in amino acids: CASSQDSGLNQPQHF. The DNA of the CDR3 is TGTGCCAGCAGCCAAGACTCCGGGCTCAATCAGCCCCAGCATTTT.

The gene calls are TRBV12-3 or TRBV12-4 and TRBJ1-4; D is unresolved. The CDR3 has 13 amino acids. Trimming cost V 6 bases and J 7 bases, with 12 bases left between them. CDR3 residues: CASSYLESEKLFF. DNA for the CDR3: TGTGCCAGCAGCTACCTCGAGTCTGAAAAACTGTTTTTT.